This T cell receptor beta chain was identified in a study of shared clonotypes between healthy human individuals. Germline CDR1 is SGHTA and CDR2 is FQGTGA. J was trimmed by 0 bases and V by 5 bases; bases with no gene match: 6. The CDR3 extends over 16 amino acids. Authors' analysis steps: Filtering was not the same, since immunoSEQ gave junction-only sequences without quality scores. Profiling relied on immunoSEQ multiplex PCR, and the TCRdb table lists in-frame clones only, not all of them. V, J and clone size derive from that table, while D and trimming were established from the DNA sequence. This table has roughly 500,000 clones, about 82% appearing once. Adult Caucasians living in Nashville, Tennessee made up all of the donors.

The sequence derives from a woman in her thirties or forties in good health. Some clones in this sample may be carry-over from other donors' samples. The chain carries TRBV7-3 and TRBJ2-3; 9 nucleotides line up with TRBD2. The specimen was PBMCs. CDR3 in amino acids: CASSPLAGSSTDTQYF. CDR3 nucleotide sequence: TGTGCCAGCAGCCCGCTAGCGGGGAGTAGCACAGATACGCAGTATTTT.